The rows below give T cell receptor beta chains drawn from one sample of a study of vaccination and CD4 T cells after COVID-19. These receptors lack a known antigen. Each CDR3 protein gets one entry after TCRdb re-called the PCR reads with MiXCR. The sample carries some 7,900 distinct CDR3 sequences, roughly 29% recorded once. The sample taken for sequencing was CD4+ T cells from blood, cultured in vitro. These receptors all come from a human donor in good health. CDR3s include the opening cysteine and the closing phenylalanine or tryptophan. Each record gives: V gene, J gene, clone size, D gene, CDR3 protein, CDR3 DNA. D genes are given only for firm matches. Clone size appears in some rows only: once, few, many, or a class for an expanded clone.

V: TRBV12-3/TRBV12-4; J: TRBJ2-5; size: -; D: TRBD1; CDR3: CASRKTGGGETQYF; DNA: TGTGCCAGCAGAAAAACAGGGGGTGGTGAGACCCAGTACTTC
V: TRBV6-1; J: TRBJ1-2; size: -; D: -; CDR3: CASTRTMEGYTF; DNA: TGTGCCAGCACGCGGACTATGGAGGGCTACACCTTC
V: TRBV9; J: TRBJ2-7; size: -; D: -; CDR3: CASSVGLDRTYEQYF; DNA: TGTGCCAGCAGCGTCGGTCTGGACAGAACCTACGAGCAGTACTTC
V: TRBV7-2; J: TRBJ2-2; size: few; D: TRBD2; CDR3: CASSLVSRRGVANTGELFF; DNA: TGTGCCAGCAGCTTAGTTTCCCGGCGGGGGGTCGCGAACACCGGGGAGCTGTTTTTT
V: TRBV20-1; J: TRBJ1-3; size: -; D: -; CDR3: CSARDSRATGNTIYF; DNA: TGCAGTGCTAGAGATTCCAGGGCAACTGGAAACACCATATATTTT
V: TRBV4-1; J: TRBJ1-5; size: few; D: -; CDR3: CASSQEWNSNQPQHF; DNA: TGCGCCAGCAGCCAAGAATGGAACAGCAATCAGCCCCAGCATTTT
V: TRBV6-5; J: TRBJ2-5; size: few; D: -; CDR3: CASSYSRLDSGTETQYF; DNA: TGTGCCAGCAGTTACTCGAGGTTAGACTCGGGCACAGAGACCCAGTACTTC
V: TRBV19; J: TRBJ2-6; size: -; D: -; CDR3: CASSIELGSGANVLTF; DNA: TGTGCCAGTAGTATAGAGTTAGGGTCCGGGGCCAACGTCCTGACTTTC
V: TRBV5-1; J: TRBJ2-2; size: once; D: TRBD2; CDR3: CASSSVRGGYTGELFF; DNA: TGCGCCAGCAGCTCCGTGCGGGGGGGTTACACCGGGGAGCTGTTTTTT
V: TRBV6-1; J: TRBJ1-1; size: few; D: TRBD1; CDR3: CASRDRAGAFF; DNA: TGTGCCAGCAGAGACAGGGCTGGGGCTTTCTTT
V: TRBV12-5; J: TRBJ1-1; size: -; D: -; CDR3: CASGLVPDGEAFF; DNA: TGTGCTAGTGGTTTGGTACCGGACGGTGAAGCTTTCTTT
V: TRBV6-4; J: TRBJ2-3; size: -; D: TRBD2; CDR3: CASSEEASGGGTDTQYF; DNA: TGTGCCAGCAGTGAAGAGGCTAGCGGGGGGGGCACAGATACGCAGTATTTT
V: TRBV2; J: TRBJ1-1; size: -; D: TRBD1; CDR3: CASVDFTGDTEAFF; DNA: TGTGCCAGCGTTGATTTTACAGGGGATACTGAAGCTTTCTTT
V: TRBV19; J: TRBJ1-2; size: few; D: -; CDR3: CASSDGYGYTF; DNA: TGTGCCAGTAGTGACGGATATGGCTACACCTTC
V: TRBV20-1; J: TRBJ1-1; size: few; D: -; CDR3: CSARVRAEAFF; DNA: TGCAGTGCTAGAGTCAGGGCTGAAGCTTTCTTT
V: TRBV6-4; J: TRBJ2-3; size: -; D: TRBD1; CDR3: CASGTGVVDTQYF; DNA: TGTGCCAGCGGGACAGGGGTGGTGGATACGCAGTATTTT
V: TRBV6-5; J: TRBJ1-1; size: few; D: -; CDR3: CASRSSGNTEAFF; DNA: TGTGCCAGCAGGTCCTCGGGGAACACTGAAGCTTTCTTT
V: TRBV14; J: TRBJ1-2; size: -; D: -; CDR3: CASSPTLQTYGYTF; DNA: TGTGCCAGCAGCCCAACTCTTCAAACCTATGGCTACACCTTC
V: TRBV30; J: TRBJ1-5; size: -; D: TRBD1; CDR3: CAWSVRGTVTTQHF; DNA: TGTGCCTGGAGTGTACGGGGGACAGTAACGACCCAGCATTTT
V: TRBV5-1; J: TRBJ1-1; size: -; D: TRBD1; CDR3: CASSSDRDRPTIEAFF; DNA: TGCGCCAGCAGCTCGGACCGGGACAGGCCGACCATTGAAGCTTTCTTT
V: TRBV29-1; J: TRBJ1-2; size: -; D: -; CDR3: CSVRQGLLFDGYTF; DNA: TGCAGCGTTCGGCAGGGACTTTTGTTCGATGGCTACACCTTC
V: TRBV11-3; J: TRBJ1-1; size: -; D: -; CDR3: CASSFQGPYTEAFF; DNA: TGTGCCAGCAGCTTTCAGGGGCCTTACACTGAAGCTTTCTTT
V: TRBV7-9; J: TRBJ2-7; size: few; D: TRBD2; CDR3: CASSLAGLGTYEQYF; DNA: TGTGCCAGCAGCTTAGCAGGACTAGGAACCTACGAGCAGTACTTC
V: TRBV20-1; J: TRBJ1-1; size: medium-sized; D: TRBD1; CDR3: CSARVLDRVDEAFF; DNA: TGCAGTGCTAGAGTACTCGACAGGGTGGATGAAGCTTTCTTT
V: TRBV29-1; J: TRBJ2-7; size: -; D: TRBD1; CDR3: CSARQGQQYF; DNA: TGCAGCGCGAGACAGGGGCAGCAGTACTTC
V: TRBV6-5; J: TRBJ2-7; size: -; D: -; CDR3: CASSYQGPAVNYEQYF; DNA: TGTGCCAGCAGTTATCAGGGTCCAGCCGTTAACTACGAGCAGTACTTC
V: TRBV6-4; J: TRBJ2-5; size: medium-sized; D: TRBD1; CDR3: CASTPSGQGGLQETQYF; DNA: TGTGCCAGCACCCCTTCGGGACAGGGAGGGTTACAAGAGACCCAGTACTTC
V: TRBV6-5; J: TRBJ1-5; size: few; D: -; CDR3: CASSYSNFAGSNQPQHF; DNA: TGTGCCAGCAGTTACTCGAACTTCGCGGGGAGCAATCAGCCCCAGCATTTT
V: TRBV6-1; J: TRBJ2-5; size: few; D: -; CDR3: CASRDWRLGKETQYF; DNA: TGTGCCAGCAGGGACTGGAGACTAGGCAAAGAGACCCAGTACTTC